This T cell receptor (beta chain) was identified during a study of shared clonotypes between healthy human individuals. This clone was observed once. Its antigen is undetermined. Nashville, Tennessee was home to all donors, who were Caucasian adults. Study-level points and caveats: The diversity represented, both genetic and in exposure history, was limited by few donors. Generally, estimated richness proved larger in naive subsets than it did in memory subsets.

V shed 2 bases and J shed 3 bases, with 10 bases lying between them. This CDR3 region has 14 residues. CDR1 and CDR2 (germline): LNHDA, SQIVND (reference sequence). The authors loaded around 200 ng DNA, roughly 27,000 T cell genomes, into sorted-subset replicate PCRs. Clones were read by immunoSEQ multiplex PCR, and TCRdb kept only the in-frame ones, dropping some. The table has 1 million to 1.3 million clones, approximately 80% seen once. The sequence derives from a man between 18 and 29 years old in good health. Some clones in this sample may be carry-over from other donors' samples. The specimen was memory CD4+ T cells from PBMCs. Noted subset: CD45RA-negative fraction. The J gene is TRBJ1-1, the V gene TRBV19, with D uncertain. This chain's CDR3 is CASSIKGWYTEAFF. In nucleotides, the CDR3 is TGTGCCAGTAGTATAAAGGGCTGGTACACTGAAGCTTTCTTT.